The TCR beta chain under discussion was sequenced for a study of PD-L1 blockade in urothelial cancer. Study as a whole: Males with bladder-origin urothelial cancer constituted about nine tenths of the roughly 29 patients. Per blood sample, T cells had a median of roughly 140,000. Anywhere from 0 to 3 prior chemotherapy regimens had been received by patients. Blood was subjected to analysis at 3 weeks (second dose) and 6 weeks following treatment start.

Trimming stripped 2 bases from V and 7 bases from J, with 18 bases between. The CDR3 has 16 residues. The germline V gene encodes CDR1 MNHNS and CDR2 SASEGT. Sequencing was performed with immunoSEQ multiplex PCR; in TCRdb, only in-frame clones are kept and a portion is missing. The table records 35,000 to 50,000 clones, 75% to 85% of them present only once. Time point here: pretreatment peripheral blood. The sample here was PBMCs, taken around atezolizumab (anti-PD-L1) treatment. This receptor was obtained from a man aged 55 to 70 with urothelial cancer. The V and J genes are TRBV6-1 and TRBJ1-3; D perhaps matches TRBD1 (5 bases). The DNA of the CDR3 is TGTGCCAGCAGTGAATATCCCTGGGGCAGTGCGAACACCATATATTTT. Its protein product is CASSEYPWGSANTIYF.